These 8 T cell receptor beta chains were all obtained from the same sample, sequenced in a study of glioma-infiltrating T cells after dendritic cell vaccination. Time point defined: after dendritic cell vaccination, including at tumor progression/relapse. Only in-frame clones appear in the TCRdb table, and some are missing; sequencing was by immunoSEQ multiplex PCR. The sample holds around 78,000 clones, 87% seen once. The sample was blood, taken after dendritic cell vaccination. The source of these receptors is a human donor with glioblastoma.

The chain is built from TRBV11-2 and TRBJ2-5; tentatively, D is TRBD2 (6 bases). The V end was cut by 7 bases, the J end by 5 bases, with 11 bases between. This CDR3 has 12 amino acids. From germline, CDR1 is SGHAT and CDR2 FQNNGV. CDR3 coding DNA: TGTGCCAGCACGGGGGTTTCGGAGACCCAGTACTTC. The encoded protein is CASTGVSETQYF.

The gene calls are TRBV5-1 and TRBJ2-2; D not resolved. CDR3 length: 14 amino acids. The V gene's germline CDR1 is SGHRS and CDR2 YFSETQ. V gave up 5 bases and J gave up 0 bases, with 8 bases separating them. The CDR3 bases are TGCGCCAGCAGAACAGCTACGAACACCGGGGAGCTGTTTTTT. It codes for CASRTATNTGELFF.

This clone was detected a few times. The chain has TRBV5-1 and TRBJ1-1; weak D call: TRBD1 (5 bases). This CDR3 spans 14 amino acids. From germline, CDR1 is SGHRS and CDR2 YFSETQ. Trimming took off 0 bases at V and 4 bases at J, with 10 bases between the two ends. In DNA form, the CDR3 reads TGCGCCAGCAGCTTGGCCGGGGGGGGCACTGAAGCTTTCTTT. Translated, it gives CASSLAGGGTEAFF.

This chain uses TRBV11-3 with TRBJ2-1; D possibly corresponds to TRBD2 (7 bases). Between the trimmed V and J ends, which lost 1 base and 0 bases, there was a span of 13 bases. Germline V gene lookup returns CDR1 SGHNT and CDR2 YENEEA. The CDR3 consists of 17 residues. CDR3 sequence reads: CASSLGAGEGSYNEQFF. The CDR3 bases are TGTGCCAGCAGCTTAGGGGCAGGGGAGGGCTCCTACAATGAGCAGTTCTTC.

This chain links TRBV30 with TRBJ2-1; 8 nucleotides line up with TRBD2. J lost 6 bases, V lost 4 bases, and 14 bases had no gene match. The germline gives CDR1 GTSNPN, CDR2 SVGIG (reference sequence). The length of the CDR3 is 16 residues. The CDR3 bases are TGTGCCTGGAATCCCCCTTTCGGGAGGGTACGCAATGAGCAGTTCTTC. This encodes CAWNPPFGRVRNEQFF.

CDR3 in DNA: TGTGCCAGCAGCTTACGCGGCATGAACACTGAAGCTTTCTTT. Translation: CASSLRGMNTEAFF. V and J are TRBV7-8 and TRBJ1-1; D not resolved. V was shortened by 2 bases and J by 0 bases, with 7 bases between the two germline ends. The CDR3 contains 14 residues. Germline CDR1 SGHVS, CDR2 FQNEAQ.

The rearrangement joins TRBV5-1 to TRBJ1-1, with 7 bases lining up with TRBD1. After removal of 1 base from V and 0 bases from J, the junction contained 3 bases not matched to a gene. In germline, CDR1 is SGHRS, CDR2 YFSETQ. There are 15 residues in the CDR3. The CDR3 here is CASSLNGQVNTEAFF. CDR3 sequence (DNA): TGCGCCAGCAGCTTGAACGGACAGGTGAACACTGAAGCTTTCTTT. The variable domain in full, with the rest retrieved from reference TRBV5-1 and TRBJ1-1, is KAGVTQTPRYLIKTRGQQVTLSCSPISGHRSVSWYQQTPGQGLQFLFEYFSETQRNKGNFPGRFSGRQFSNSRSEMNVSTLELGDSALYLCASSLNGQVNTEAFFGQGTRLTVV.

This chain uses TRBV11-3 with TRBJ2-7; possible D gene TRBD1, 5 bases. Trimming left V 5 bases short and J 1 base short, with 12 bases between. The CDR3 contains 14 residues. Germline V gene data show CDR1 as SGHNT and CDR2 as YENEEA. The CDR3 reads CASSISTVSYEQYF. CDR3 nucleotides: TGTGCCAGCAGCATTTCGACAGTTTCCTACGAGCAGTACTTC.